This T cell receptor (beta chain) comes out of a study of blood T cell repertoires in COVID-19. Across the whole study: Donors in the United States, Italy and Spain gave samples during acute or convalescent COVID-19. T cells, B-cell-depleted T cells, or PBMCs provided the cDNA or gDNA that served as material.

As handled by the study authors: From reference gene primer amplification, estimates of nucleated cell counts were derived. Sequencing was performed with immunoSEQ multiplex PCR; in TCRdb, only in-frame clones are kept and a portion is missing. The V and J calls and clone size come from that table; D and trimming were worked out from the DNA. The sample lists some 200,000 clones; 84% were seen once. The CDR3 spans 15 residues. Per germline, CDR1 MNHEY and CDR2 SVGAGI. V gave up 6 bases and J gave up 4 bases; unmatched junction bases: 7. The clonotype originates from a man in his fifties or sixties with active or convalescent COVID-19. The specimen sequenced was peripheral blood. The V gene is TRBV6-5, the J gene TRBJ2-2; TRBD2 agrees at 8 bases. DNA for the CDR3: TGTGCCAGCAGAGATATCGGGGGGGCCACCGGGGAGCTGTTTTTT. Its translation is CASRDIGGATGELFF.